These 4 T cell receptor beta chains were sequenced from one sample in a study of cytomegalovirus exposure and HLA in healthy donors. PCR amplification relied on 60 Vbeta primers (plus 13 Jbeta primers). Profiled with immunoSEQ multiplex PCR; TCRdb holds only in-frame clones, not every one. The data contain 200,000 or so clones, approximately 79% of them singletons. Sequenced input: PBMCs. The receptors come from a man aged 18 to 30 in good health and CMV-seronegative.

This rearrangement joins TRBV11-3 to TRBJ2-7, with D perhaps matching TRBD2 (6 bases). The germline V gene encodes CDR1 SGHNT and CDR2 YENEEA. V gave up 4 bases and J gave up 8 bases, with 9 bases separating them. This CDR3 spans 11 amino acids. The CDR3 DNA reads as TGTGCCAGCAGCTCGGGACTGCAGCAGTACTTC. Translating gives CASSSGLQQYF.

This clone was counted only a few times. This CDR3 is CASSPSQTQYF. The CDR3 coding sequence is TGTGCCAGCAGCCCAAGCCAGACCCAGTACTTC. The V call is TRBV7-2, the J call TRBJ2-5, with D unresolved. The CDR3 extends over 11 amino acids. V lost 5 bases to trimming and J lost 6 bases, with 7 bases between them. Germline V CDR1 and CDR2: SGHTA, FQGNSA. Full variable domain (outside the CDR3, taken from reference TRBV7-2 and TRBJ2-5): GAGVSQSPSNKVTEKGKDVELRCDPISGHTALYWYRQSLGQGLEFLIYFQGNSAPDKSGLPSDRFSAERTGGSVSTLTIQRTQQEDSAVYLCASSPSQTQYFGPGTRLLVL.

This rearrangement joins TRBV28 to TRBJ2-1, with 7 bases aligning to TRBD1. Germline assignment: CDR1 MDHEN and CDR2 SYDVKM. V shed 5 bases and J 3 bases; nucleotides not matched to a gene: 4. This CDR3 region has 14 residues. In nucleotides, the CDR3 is TGTGCCAGCAGTCGGACAGGTAACTACAATGAGCAGTTCTTC. Protein sequence: CASSRTGNYNEQFF.

V gene TRBV7-2 combines with J gene TRBJ2-3, with 14 bases aligning to TRBD2. Germline-derived CDR1 and CDR2 are SGHTA and FQGNSA. The ends lost 5 bases at V and 5 bases at J; junction bases unmatched: 12. The CDR3 totals 18 residues. The CDR3 coding sequence is TGTGCCAGCAGCATTTCGCGACTAGCGGGAGGGCCGGGAGATACGCAGTATTTT. It is translated as CASSISRLAGGPGDTQYF. The complete variable domain, with remaining parts taken from reference TRBV7-2 and TRBJ2-3, reads GAGVSQSPSNKVTEKGKDVELRCDPISGHTALYWYRQSLGQGLEFLIYFQGNSAPDKSGLPSDRFSAERTGGSVSTLTIQRTQQEDSAVYLCASSISRLAGGPGDTQYFGPGTRLTVL.